This TCR beta chain was captured by sequencing in a study of OX40 agonist ivuxolimab in advanced cancers. Here immunoSEQ multiplex PCR was the method, and the copy in TCRdb shows in-frame clones only, minus some. The sample has more than 20,000 clones, around three quarters seen once. As to this clone: The antigen remains undetermined.

General study findings and limits: At 0.1 to 3.0 mg/kg and by week 6, clonal expansion occurred in CD4+ and CD8+ blood T cells. People who partly responded at 0.1-3.0 mg/kg had some of the least clonal expansion seen.

Trimming pared 3 bases from V and 3 bases from J, leaving 12 bases between. The CDR3 loop spans 14 amino acids. Germline CDR1 and CDR2: GTSNPN and SVGIG (reference sequence). Sequencing used CD4+ or CD8+ T cells sorted from blood, obtained in a trial of the OX40 agonist ivuxolimab. V is TRBV30 and J is TRBJ1-5, with D perhaps TRBD1 (5 bases). This receptor was taken from an adult with an advanced solid tumor such as melanoma, head and neck, liver or kidney cancer. CDR3 residues: CAWSPDSLNQPQHF. The CDR3 DNA is TGTGCCTGGAGCCCCGACAGCCTCAATCAGCCCCAGCATTTT. Supplemented by reference TRBV30 and TRBJ1-5, the full variable domain reads SQTIHQWPATLVQPVGSPLSLECTVEGTSNPNLYWYRQAAGRGLQLLFYSVGIGQISSEVPQNLSASRPQDRQFILSSKKLLLSDSGFYLCAWSPDSLNQPQHFGDGTRLSIL.